This TCR beta chain stems from a study of graft-versus-host responses after intestinal transplantation. Study information: Isolated intestinal, liver-intestinal, or multivisceral transplants had been given to the recipients. For approximately three years after anti-thymocyte globulin induction, all recipients took tacrolimus and steroids. Notes on the study in general: The highest levels of circulating GvH clones went along with early declines in HvG clones after transplant. GvH clones surfaced in recipient marrow, some emerging earlier in ileum or blood.

CDR1 KGHSH and CDR2 LQKENI come from the germline V gene. The CDR3 runs to 16 residues. V lost 1 base, J lost 4 bases, and 4 bases stayed unmatched. The protocol was immunoSEQ multiplex PCR, while the TCRdb copy is restricted to in-frame clones and leaves out a portion. Altogether 95,000 to 130,000 clones are present, 75% to 95% being singletons, with the ten largest covering approximately 0.18%. With regard to this clone: Its antigen is currently unknown.

The rearrangement links TRBV18 to TRBJ2-2; 9 nucleotides match TRBD1. Material: unstimulated CD4+ T cells sorted from spleen or lymph node cells, obtained before intestinal transplant. This sequence originates from a human donor who received an intestinal transplant. The CDR3 sequence is CASSPLTGGTTGELFF. The CDR3 DNA is TGTGCCAGCTCACCACTGACAGGGGGAACCACCGGGGAGCTGTTTTTT.